Listed below are T cell receptor beta chains from one sample, sequenced in a study of blood T cell repertoires in COVID-19. TCRdb's copy holds only in-frame clones and misses some; the assay was immunoSEQ multiplex PCR. The table has 200,000 to 250,000 clones, about 80% seen once. The specimen sequenced was PBMCs or T cells enriched from blood (not recorded which). Source of these receptors: a woman aged 45-59 years who had been exposed to COVID-19. CDR3s include the opening cysteine and the closing phenylalanine or tryptophan. D genes are given only for firm matches. Clone size is given for some rows only: seen once, a few or many times, or a class if the clone is expanded.

D gene: TRBD1; J gene: TRBJ1-1; V gene: TRBV5-4; clone size: -; CDR3 DNA: TGTGCCAGCAGCCCCGGGACAGCCGTGAACACTGAAGCTTTCTTT; CDR3 protein: CASSPGTAVNTEAFF
D gene: -; J gene: TRBJ2-7; V gene: TRBV4-3; clone size: -; CDR3 DNA: TGCGCCAGCAGCCAAACCAAGAACCCAGGGAACGAGCAGTACTTC; CDR3 protein: CASSQTKNPGNEQYF
D gene: TRBD1; J gene: TRBJ2-1; V gene: TRBV10-3; clone size: once; CDR3 DNA: TGTGCCATCAGTTCTGTTAGCAGGACAGGGATGTTTTATGAGCAGTTCTTC; CDR3 protein: CAISSVSRTGMFYEQFF
D gene: -; J gene: TRBJ2-3; V gene: TRBV25-1; clone size: -; CDR3 DNA: TGTGCCAGCAGGAAAACAGGTCCAGATACGCAGTATTTT; CDR3 protein: CASRKTGPDTQYF
D gene: -; J gene: TRBJ1-2; V gene: TRBV12-3/TRBV12-4; clone size: -; CDR3 DNA: TGTGCCAGCACCTCAGGGAACTATGGCTACACCTTC; CDR3 protein: CASTSGNYGYTF
D gene: -; J gene: TRBJ2-7; V gene: TRBV11-2; clone size: -; CDR3 DNA: TGTGCCCGCAGCTTAGGGATTGGGGGGGGCGGGTACGAGCAGTACTTC; CDR3 protein: CARSLGIGGGGYEQYF
D gene: -; J gene: TRBJ1-5; V gene: TRBV7-9; clone size: -; CDR3 DNA: TGTGCCAGCAGCTCCGACAGGCCAGATCAGCCCCAGCATTTT; CDR3 protein: CASSSDRPDQPQHF
D gene: -; J gene: TRBJ2-1; V gene: TRBV6-5; clone size: -; CDR3 DNA: TGTGCCAGCAGTTCCTCGGCGGGCCCCTACAATGAGCAGTTCTTC; CDR3 protein: CASSSSAGPYNEQFF
D gene: TRBD1; J gene: TRBJ1-2; V gene: TRBV7-9; clone size: -; CDR3 DNA: TGTGCCAGCAGCTTAGCTTTGTACCGGGACAGCTGGGGGTATGGCTACACCTTC; CDR3 protein: CASSLALYRDSWGYGYTF
D gene: TRBD1; J gene: TRBJ1-2; V gene: TRBV28; clone size: -; CDR3 DNA: TGTGCCAGCAGTTTCGGACAGGCTCTAAATGGCTACACCTTC; CDR3 protein: CASSFGQALNGYTF
D gene: -; J gene: TRBJ2-1; V gene: TRBV19; clone size: once; CDR3 DNA: TGTGCCAGTAGTATAGTCCCGCTCCAGGGTGAGCAGTTCTTC; CDR3 protein: CASSIVPLQGEQFF
D gene: -; J gene: TRBJ2-2; V gene: TRBV11-2; clone size: -; CDR3 DNA: TGTGCCAGCAGCCAATCCCTCGGGCTAGCGAGGGACACCGGGGAGCTGTTTTTT; CDR3 protein: CASSQSLGLARDTGELFF
D gene: TRBD1; J gene: TRBJ1-1; V gene: TRBV6-5; clone size: -; CDR3 DNA: TGTGCCAGCACGACAGGGTCGAACACTGAAGCTTTCTTT; CDR3 protein: CASTTGSNTEAFF
D gene: -; J gene: TRBJ2-1; V gene: TRBV12-5; clone size: -; CDR3 DNA: TGTGCTAGTGGTGCTACCTTTTACAATGAGCAGTTCTTC; CDR3 protein: CASGATFYNEQFF
D gene: -; J gene: TRBJ1-1; V gene: TRBV4-1; clone size: -; CDR3 DNA: TGCGCCAGCAGCCAAGATATGGAAGCTTTCTTT; CDR3 protein: CASSQDMEAFF
D gene: TRBD2; J gene: TRBJ2-5; V gene: TRBV5-4; clone size: -; CDR3 DNA: TGTGCCAGCAGCTTGGAGAGCGGGGGGCCTCAAGAGACCCAGTACTTC; CDR3 protein: CASSLESGGPQETQYF
D gene: TRBD2; J gene: TRBJ2-1; V gene: TRBV2; clone size: -; CDR3 DNA: TGTGCCAGCCGTAGCGGGGGGGCCTACAATGAGCAGTTCTTC; CDR3 protein: CASRSGGAYNEQFF
D gene: TRBD1; J gene: TRBJ2-7; V gene: TRBV27; clone size: -; CDR3 DNA: TGTGCCAGCAGCGGGACAGGAAAAGCCTACGAGCAGTACTTC; CDR3 protein: CASSGTGKAYEQYF
D gene: TRBD1; J gene: TRBJ1-1; V gene: TRBV5-1; clone size: -; CDR3 DNA: TGCGCCAGCAGCTCTCGACAGGGTCTAGGTTACACTGAAGCTTTCTTT; CDR3 protein: CASSSRQGLGYTEAFF
D gene: TRBD1; J gene: TRBJ1-1; V gene: TRBV5-6; clone size: few; CDR3 DNA: TGTGCCAGCAGCCCCCTGCCTTCGAACAGGGGCCAGGGGGTTTTCTTT; CDR3 protein: CASSPLPSNRGQGVFF
D gene: TRBD1; J gene: TRBJ1-2; V gene: TRBV9; clone size: -; CDR3 DNA: TGTGCCAGCAGCGTAGGGACAGGGCCTAACTATGGCTACACCTTC; CDR3 protein: CASSVGTGPNYGYTF
D gene: TRBD2; J gene: TRBJ2-3; V gene: TRBV5-1; clone size: -; CDR3 DNA: TGCGCCAGCAGCTTTAGCGGGGGGGTAACAGATACGCAGTATTTT; CDR3 protein: CASSFSGGVTDTQYF
D gene: -; J gene: TRBJ1-1; V gene: TRBV18; clone size: -; CDR3 DNA: TGTGCCAGCTCACCATCTTCCGCAGGGCCCTTTGAAGCTTTCTTT; CDR3 protein: CASSPSSAGPFEAFF
D gene: -; J gene: TRBJ2-1; V gene: TRBV10-2; clone size: -; CDR3 DNA: TGCGCCAGCAGGAGACAGGCGAGCCTAGAGGAGCAGTTCTTC; CDR3 protein: CASRRQASLEEQFF
D gene: -; J gene: TRBJ1-4; V gene: TRBV10-2; clone size: -; CDR3 DNA: TGCGCCAGCAGTGAGAGGGGCGCAGGCCCCAGGGGTGAAAAACTGTTTTTT; CDR3 protein: CASSERGAGPRGEKLFF
D gene: -; J gene: TRBJ1-1; V gene: TRBV7-2; clone size: -; CDR3 DNA: TGTGCCAGCAGCTTAGGGTATGGCAGGGAAGCTTTCTTT; CDR3 protein: CASSLGYGREAFF
D gene: TRBD2; J gene: TRBJ2-3; V gene: TRBV4-3; clone size: once; CDR3 DNA: TGCGCCAGCAGCCAAGATGGAACTAGCGGAAATACGCAGTATTTT; CDR3 protein: CASSQDGTSGNTQYF
D gene: -; J gene: TRBJ1-1; V gene: TRBV15; clone size: -; CDR3 DNA: TGTGCCACCAGCAGAGGAGGGCGAAACACTGAAGCTTTCTTT; CDR3 protein: CATSRGGRNTEAFF
D gene: TRBD1; J gene: TRBJ2-1; V gene: TRBV7-8; clone size: -; CDR3 DNA: TGTGCCAGCAGCCTAAGACAGGGGTCCTACAATGAGCAGTTCTTC; CDR3 protein: CASSLRQGSYNEQFF
D gene: TRBD1; J gene: TRBJ2-7; V gene: TRBV5-1; clone size: -; CDR3 DNA: TGCGCCAGCAGCGATTGGACAGGCTCCTACGAGCAGTACTTC; CDR3 protein: CASSDWTGSYEQYF
D gene: TRBD1; J gene: TRBJ2-6; V gene: TRBV5-8; clone size: once; CDR3 DNA: TGTGCCAGCAGCTTAGACAGGGAACTCTCTGGGGCCAACGTCCTGACTTTC; CDR3 protein: CASSLDRELSGANVLTF
D gene: TRBD1; J gene: TRBJ1-2; V gene: TRBV24-1; clone size: once; CDR3 DNA: TGTGCCACCAGTCAAGGACAGGGCTCGGGGGGCTACACCTTC; CDR3 protein: CATSQGQGSGGYTF
D gene: -; J gene: TRBJ2-2; V gene: TRBV19; clone size: once; CDR3 DNA: TGTGCCAGTACTCCTAGGGGGGGCGGGGAGCTGTTTTTT; CDR3 protein: CASTPRGGGELFF
D gene: -; J gene: TRBJ1-2; V gene: TRBV6-1; clone size: -; CDR3 DNA: TGTGCCAGCAGTGAATCAGGACAGCCCTATGGCTACACCTTC; CDR3 protein: CASSESGQPYGYTF
D gene: -; J gene: TRBJ2-3; V gene: TRBV27; clone size: once; CDR3 DNA: TGTGCCAGCAGAGACAATTTCCCAGATACGCAGTATTTT; CDR3 protein: CASRDNFPDTQYF
D gene: -; J gene: TRBJ1-1; V gene: TRBV11-2; clone size: -; CDR3 DNA: TGTGCCAGCAGCTTAGGCAAAGGAGGTTACACTGAAGCTTTCTTT; CDR3 protein: CASSLGKGGYTEAFF
D gene: -; J gene: TRBJ1-2; V gene: TRBV3-1/TRBV3-2; clone size: -; CDR3 DNA: TGTGCCAGCAGCCATTTCCCCCAGAGGAGGTACTATGGCTACACCTTC; CDR3 protein: CASSHFPQRRYYGYTF
D gene: -; J gene: TRBJ2-3; V gene: TRBV2; clone size: -; CDR3 DNA: TGTGCCAGCAGTGAAGCGGGGACAAGCACAGATACGCAGTATTTT; CDR3 protein: CASSEAGTSTDTQYF
D gene: -; J gene: TRBJ1-1; V gene: TRBV29-1; clone size: -; CDR3 DNA: TGCAGCGTCCCTCGAGGGGCGGGGGCCGAAGCTTTCTTT; CDR3 protein: CSVPRGAGAEAFF
D gene: -; J gene: TRBJ1-5; V gene: TRBV7-2; clone size: -; CDR3 DNA: TGTGCCAGCAGCTTAACTAGTGATCAGCCCCAGCATTTT; CDR3 protein: CASSLTSDQPQHF
D gene: -; J gene: TRBJ1-5; V gene: TRBV5-4; clone size: -; CDR3 DNA: TGTGCCAGCAGCTCACCGGGGCAGCCCCAGCATTTT; CDR3 protein: CASSSPGQPQHF
D gene: -; J gene: TRBJ2-5; V gene: TRBV2; clone size: -; CDR3 DNA: TGTGCCAGCAAGATCGAGCGACAAGAGACCCAGTACTTC; CDR3 protein: CASKIERQETQYF
D gene: TRBD1; J gene: TRBJ1-1; V gene: TRBV28; clone size: -; CDR3 DNA: TGTGCCAGCAAAATAGGGGGCGCTTCGACTGAAGCTTTCTTT; CDR3 protein: CASKIGGASTEAFF
D gene: -; J gene: TRBJ1-2; V gene: TRBV7-5; clone size: -; CDR3 DNA: TGTGTCAGAACCCACGGGAAGGCCTACACCTTC; CDR3 protein: CVRTHGKAYTF
D gene: -; J gene: TRBJ1-1; V gene: TRBV5-1; clone size: -; CDR3 DNA: TGCGCCAGCAGCCTGGACACGTCCACTGAAGCTTTCTTT; CDR3 protein: CASSLDTSTEAFF
D gene: -; J gene: TRBJ2-1; V gene: TRBV3-1/TRBV3-2; clone size: few; CDR3 DNA: TGTGCCAGCAGCCAAGCCCCCGGGACACCTCGAGACAATGAGCAGTTCTTC; CDR3 protein: CASSQAPGTPRDNEQFF
D gene: -; J gene: TRBJ1-5; V gene: TRBV21-1; clone size: -; CDR3 DNA: TGTGCCAGCAGCAAAGACCCCAGGAAACCCCAGCATTTT; CDR3 protein: CASSKDPRKPQHF
D gene: TRBD2; J gene: TRBJ2-5; V gene: TRBV6-2/TRBV6-3; clone size: -; CDR3 DNA: TGTGCCAGCAGTTACAGCGGGGCATATGAGACCCAGTACTTC; CDR3 protein: CASSYSGAYETQYF
D gene: -; J gene: TRBJ1-1; V gene: TRBV11-2; clone size: -; CDR3 DNA: TGTGCCAGCAGCTCCCGAGGGAGGGTAGAGGGTGAAGCTTTCTTT; CDR3 protein: CASSSRGRVEGEAFF
D gene: TRBD1; J gene: TRBJ1-1; V gene: TRBV4-1; clone size: -; CDR3 DNA: TGCGCCAGCAGTTTCCCGGGACAGGGGGCGGCTGAAGCTTTCTTT; CDR3 protein: CASSFPGQGAAEAFF
D gene: TRBD1; J gene: TRBJ2-5; V gene: TRBV7-9; clone size: once; CDR3 DNA: TGTGCCAGCAGGTCAGGGGGCCAAGAGACCCAGTACTTC; CDR3 protein: CASRSGGQETQYF
D gene: -; J gene: TRBJ1-1; V gene: TRBV6-5; clone size: many; CDR3 DNA: TGTGCCAGTGTTACGGGGGGGAACACTGAAGCTTTCTTT; CDR3 protein: CASVTGGNTEAFF
D gene: -; J gene: TRBJ2-3; V gene: TRBV5-1; clone size: -; CDR3 DNA: TGCGCCAGCAGCTTGGTCCTTGGCCTCACAGATACGCAGTATTTT; CDR3 protein: CASSLVLGLTDTQYF
D gene: TRBD2; J gene: TRBJ2-1; V gene: TRBV7-9; clone size: -; CDR3 DNA: TGTGCCAGCAGAGTCGGGACTAGCAGCCTAGGTGAGCAGTTCTTC; CDR3 protein: CASRVGTSSLGEQFF
D gene: -; J gene: TRBJ2-1; V gene: TRBV12-3/TRBV12-4; clone size: -; CDR3 DNA: TGTGCCAGCAGTTCCTCTTTGGCCTCCTCAGGGGTCTTC; CDR3 protein: CASSSSLASSGVF
D gene: -; J gene: TRBJ2-1; V gene: TRBV29-1; clone size: -; CDR3 DNA: TGCAGCGTTGAGACGCCAGGGCGAACCGGTGAGCAGTTCTTC; CDR3 protein: CSVETPGRTGEQFF
D gene: -; J gene: TRBJ2-3; V gene: TRBV28; clone size: -; CDR3 DNA: TGTGCCAGCAGTCTAGGGGCCAGCACAGATACGCAGTATTTT; CDR3 protein: CASSLGASTDTQYF
D gene: -; J gene: TRBJ1-4; V gene: TRBV6-1; clone size: -; CDR3 DNA: TGTGCCAGCAGTGAAGGGTCGAGAGCAACTAATGAAAAACTGTTTTTT; CDR3 protein: CASSEGSRATNEKLFF
D gene: TRBD1; J gene: TRBJ1-3; V gene: TRBV10-3; clone size: -; CDR3 DNA: TGTGCCATCAGTCTTAATGGACAGGGGACTGGAAACACCATATATTTT; CDR3 protein: CAISLNGQGTGNTIYF
D gene: TRBD1; J gene: TRBJ1-1; V gene: TRBV29-1; clone size: -; CDR3 DNA: TGCAGCGGACAGGGAGGAGGGACTGAAGCTTTCTTT; CDR3 protein: CSGQGGGTEAFF